One and the same sample provided the 14 T cell receptor beta chains below, sequenced in a study of blood T cell repertoires in COVID-19. TCRdb's copy holds only in-frame clones and misses some; the assay was immunoSEQ multiplex PCR. The sample holds 140,000 or so clones, approximately 83% seen once. Material for sequencing was peripheral blood. The source is a human donor in a cohort sampled during active COVID-19.

CDR3 in amino acids: CASSQVDRIRTEAFF. Here the CDR3 DNA reads TGCGCCAGCAGCCAAGTTGACAGGATACGTACTGAAGCTTTCTTT. The chain has TRBV4-1 and TRBJ1-1; tentative D call: TRBD1 (6 bases). The V end lost 1 base, the J end lost 5 bases, and 14 bases lay between the germline ends. This CDR3 is built from 15 residues. From germline, CDR1 is MGHRA and CDR2 YSYEKL.

The chain joins TRBV29-1 to TRBJ2-1, with a weak D call TRBD2 (6 bases). V lost 7 bases and J 8 bases, leaving 12 bases between the germline ends. From germline, CDR1 is SQVTM and CDR2 ANQGSEA. The CDR3 runs 11 residues. CDR3 region: CSGREYHEQFF. The DNA for the CDR3 is TGCAGCGGCCGGGAGTACCATGAGCAGTTCTTC.

The chain links TRBV9 to TRBJ2-1; TRBD1 aligns across 8 bases. The CDR3 length is 15 residues. Germline V gene data show CDR1 as SGDLS and CDR2 as YYNGEE. Trimming cost V 3 bases and J 10 bases; bases outside gene matches: 12. Here the CDR3 DNA reads TGTGCCAGCAGCGCCCGGACCGGGACAGGAAACGAGCAGTTCTTC. Its protein product is CASSARTGTGNEQFF.

CDR3 in amino acids: CASSDSPGSTRNQPQHF. The CDR3 DNA reads TGTGCCAGCAGTGACTCGCCCGGGAGTACGCGCAATCAGCCCCAGCATTTT. The chain joins TRBV6-4 to TRBJ1-5; D is undetermined. Trimming stripped 0 bases from V and 2 bases from J, with 14 bases between. The CDR3 loop spans 17 amino acids. Germline V lookup: CDR1 MRHNA, CDR2 SNTAGT.

This chain uses TRBV7-5 with TRBJ2-6; the D segment call TRBD2 is taken from the table without a DNA check. TRBV7-5 is deemed a pseudogene. The CDR3 runs to 17 residues. CDR3 bases: TGTGCCAGAAGCCCTGGGGGACTACACTCTGGGGCCAACGTCCTGACTTTC. Encoded protein: CARSPGGLHSGANVLTF.

With respect to this clone: This CDR3 is also generated by other DNA sequences in the sample. The chain is built from TRBV28 and TRBJ1-3; D not resolved. The germline gives CDR1 MDHEN, CDR2 SYDVKM. V gave up 5 bases and J gave up 0 bases, with 11 bases separating them. The CDR3 runs 15 residues. CDR3 region: CASSPRGLSGNTIYF. CDR3 in DNA: TGTGCCAGCAGTCCCCGAGGCCTCTCTGGAAACACCATATATTTT.

The genes are TRBV5-4 and TRBJ2-7, with 8 positions matching TRBD1. CDR3 length equals 14 residues. V was clipped by 4 bases and J by 5 bases; unmatched bases: 8. The germline V gene encodes CDR1 SGHNT and CDR2 YYREEE (reference sequence). As DNA, the CDR3 is TGTGCCAGCAGCCCCCGGACAGGGTCCCACGAGCAGTACTTC. This encodes CASSPRTGSHEQYF.

The chain uses TRBV5-8 and TRBJ1-5, with unresolved D. The CDR3 runs to 10 residues. The germline V gene has CDR1 SGHTS and CDR2 YDEGEE. V gave up 2 bases and J gave up 14 bases, with 8 bases separating them. DNA for the CDR3: TGTGCCAGCAGCTTTCGGGGAGAGCATTTT. It specifies CASSFRGEHF. The full variable domain, its missing parts supplied by reference TRBV5-8 and TRBJ1-5, is EAGVTQSPTHLIKTRGQQATLRCSPISGHTSVYWYQQALGLGLQFLLWYDEGEERNRGNFPPRFSGRQFPNYSSELNVNALELEDSALYLCASSFRGEHFGDGTRLSIL.

The chain combines TRBV19 with TRBJ2-7, with 11 nucleotides matching TRBD1. CDR3 length: 15 residues. Germline V CDR1 and CDR2: LNHDA, SQIVND (reference sequence). The ends lost 4 bases at V and 2 bases at J; junction bases unmatched: 4. The CDR3 spells CASSTGQGAPYEQYF. Here the CDR3 DNA reads TGTGCCAGTAGTACCGGACAGGGGGCACCCTACGAGCAGTACTTC.

The J gene is TRBJ2-5, the V gene TRBV3-1 (or the pseudogene TRBV3-2), with D tentatively TRBD1 (5 bases). The CDR3 runs to 15 residues. The germline V and J ends were trimmed by 0 bases and 2 bases, with 10 bases remaining between them. The germline gives CDR1 LGHDT, CDR2 YNNKEL (reference sequence). The CDR3 sequence: CASSQDPGKQETQYF. The CDR3 nucleotides are TGTGCCAGCAGCCAAGACCCAGGGAAACAAGAGACCCAGTACTTC.

This clone appeared a few times. The rearrangement links TRBV6-5 to TRBJ2-7; 9 nucleotides line up with TRBD1. Unmatched junction bases numbered 9, after V lost 7 bases and J lost 5 bases. Germline V gives CDR1 MNHEY, CDR2 SVGAGI. CDR3 length: 14 residues. The CDR3: CASTLGQGPNEQYF. In nucleotides, the CDR3 is TGTGCCAGCACCCTGGGACAGGGTCCCAACGAGCAGTACTTC.

This clone was seen more than once but under ten times. The chain has TRBV3-1 (or the pseudogene TRBV3-2) and TRBJ1-4, with unresolved D. V lost 1 base, J lost 5 bases, and 8 bases lay in between. Germline CDR1 reads LGHDT; CDR2 reads YNNKEL (reference sequence). The CDR3 contains 14 residues. The DNA for the CDR3 is TGTGCCAGCAGCCAAGGCCTCAGAAATGAAAAACTGTTTTTT. This codes for CASSQGLRNEKLFF.

The rearrangement uses TRBV12-2 and TRBJ2-5; TRBD2 is taken as the D call from the table, unchecked against the DNA. TRBV12-2 is shown as a pseudogene. There are 16 residues in the CDR3. The CDR3 sequence is CASRLGLAGDQETQYF. CDR3 in DNA: TGTGCAAGTCGCTTAGGACTAGCGGGGGACCAAGAGACCCAGTACTTC.

The chain combines TRBV5-6 with TRBJ1-2, with 7 positions matching TRBD1. V lost 7 bases and J lost 4; bases outside the gene matches: 7. The CDR3 extends over 13 amino acids. Germline CDR1 reads SGHDT; CDR2 reads YYEEEE. The DNA for the CDR3 is TGTGCCAGCGGAACGGGACAGTTCTATGGCTACACCTTC. This gives the protein CASGTGQFYGYTF.